These T cell receptor beta chains were read from a single sample in a study of spatial heterogeneity in lung cancer. TCRdb re-called the 5' RACE reads with MiXCR, one entry per CDR3 protein. The sample has 60,000 to 75,000 distinct CDR3 sequences, nearly 6.5% seen once; the top ten hold roughly 14%. The sample in question was PBMCs, obtained at surgery. All receptors come from a female donor with early-stage non-small cell lung cancer. CDR3s include the opening cysteine and the closing phenylalanine or tryptophan. The D gene is left open where the match is weak. A row's size may be missing; if present it is once, few, many or a size class.

J gene,V gene,D gene,clone size,CDR3 protein,CDR3 DNA
TRBJ1-2,TRBV6-5,TRBD1,many,CASSYQGQGYGYTF,TGTGCCAGCAGTTATCAGGGACAGGGCTATGGCTACACCTTC
TRBJ2-3,TRBV3-1,TRBD2,many,CASSHALAGFGDTQYF,TGTGCCAGCAGCCACGCACTAGCGGGGTTCGGGGATACGCAGTATTTT
TRBJ2-1,TRBV11-2,NA,many,CASSLMEQGVNEQFF,TGTGCCAGCAGCTTAATGGAACAGGGAGTAAATGAGCAGTTCTTC
TRBJ2-3,TRBV25-1,NA,NA,CASSSRGTDTQYF,TGTGCCAGCAGTTCAAGGGGAACAGATACGCAGTATTTT
TRBJ1-6,TRBV9,NA,few,CASSSTAENSPLHF,TGTGCCAGCAGCTCGACCGCTGAGAATTCACCCCTCCACTTT
TRBJ2-2,TRBV18,TRBD1,many,CASSGTGDDTGELFF,TGTGCCAGCTCGGGGACAGGGGACGACACCGGGGAGCTGTTTTTT
TRBJ2-1,TRBV4-2,NA,few,CASRGGYYNEQFF,TGTGCCAGCAGAGGCGGGTACTACAATGAGCAGTTCTTC
TRBJ1-6,TRBV28,NA,many,CASMGFSYNSPLHF,TGTGCCAGCATGGGTTTCTCCTATAATTCACCCCTCCACTTT
TRBJ2-6,TRBV6-1,NA,many,CASRAGANVLTF,TGTGCCAGCAGGGCTGGGGCCAACGTCCTGACTTTC
TRBJ1-1,TRBV6-5,NA,many,CASSYFQGNTEAFF,TGTGCCAGCAGTTACTTCCAGGGGAACACTGAAGCTTTCTTT
TRBJ2-5,TRBV28,NA,many,CASSLSAGSGTQYF,TGTGCCAGCAGTTTATCGGCAGGGTCGGGGACCCAGTACTTC
TRBJ1-5,TRBV20-1,NA,NA,CSARDREGHQPQHF,TGCAGTGCTAGAGATCGGGAAGGACATCAGCCCCAGCATTTT
TRBJ1-5,TRBV4-2,NA,many,CASSPGRGQQPQHF,TGTGCCAGCAGCCCTGGCCGGGGTCAGCAGCCCCAGCATTTT
TRBJ2-3,TRBV5-1,TRBD1,many,CASSYRGDADTQYF,TGCGCCAGCAGTTACAGGGGGGACGCAGATACGCAGTATTTT
TRBJ1-6,TRBV19,NA,NA,CASTRSLNSPLHF,TGTGCCAGTACCCGCTCCTTGAATTCACCCCTCCACTTT
TRBJ1-1,TRBV28,NA,few,CASREGLNTEAFF,TGTGCCAGCCGGGAGGGATTGAACACTGAAGCTTTCTTT
TRBJ2-2,TRBV28,NA,many,CASSFAAANTGELFF,TGTGCCAGCAGTTTCGCGGCAGCTAACACCGGGGAGCTGTTTTTT
TRBJ2-3,TRBV6-5,NA,many,CASSYSRGSGTDTQYF,TGTGCCAGCAGTTACTCGAGGGGCAGTGGCACAGATACGCAGTATTTT
TRBJ1-2,TRBV27,NA,many,CASSLKVGYYGYTF,TGTGCCAGCAGCCTCAAGGTAGGCTACTATGGCTACACCTTC
TRBJ2-2,TRBV6-2/TRBV6-3,NA,many,CASTNRGLELFF,TGTGCCAGCACCAACAGGGGACTGGAGCTGTTTTTT
TRBJ2-3,TRBV24-1,NA,NA,CATSAAGIVQYF,TGTGCCACCAGTGCGGCAGGGATCGTGCAGTATTTT
TRBJ2-3,TRBV10-1,NA,few,CASSEVDGPSTDTQYF,TGCGCCAGCAGTGAGGTGGACGGGCCTAGCACAGATACGCAGTATTTT
TRBJ1-6,TRBV20-1,NA,few,CSASYEVPGSSPLHF,TGCAGTGCTAGTTATGAGGTTCCAGGGAGTTCACCCCTCCACTTT
TRBJ2-7,TRBV15,NA,few,CATSRDLTAASREQYF,TGTGCCACCAGCAGAGATCTAACAGCGGCCTCAAGGGAGCAGTACTTC
TRBJ1-6,TRBV5-1,TRBD1,many,CASSSEGTGKLPLHF,TGCGCCAGCAGCTCCGAGGGGACAGGGAAATTGCCCCTCCACTTT
TRBJ1-1,TRBV15,NA,many,CATSHRAKTEAFF,TGTGCCACCAGCCATCGGGCGAAAACTGAAGCTTTCTTT
TRBJ1-4,TRBV7-9,NA,many,CASNRNAGEKLFF,TGTGCCAGCAACCGGAACGCTGGGGAAAAACTGTTTTTT
TRBJ2-5,TRBV10-3,TRBD1,few,CAITPGDRRGETQYF,TGTGCCATCACCCCAGGGGACAGACGAGGGGAGACCCAGTACTTC
TRBJ2-3,TRBV21-1,NA,few,CASSKDDRTGDSTDTQYF,TGTGCCAGCAGCAAAGATGATCGGACAGGGGACTCCACAGATACGCAGTATTTT
TRBJ2-1,TRBV5-1,NA,many,CASSLQIVTTLGYNEQFF,TGCGCCAGCAGCCTACAGATAGTGACAACCCTGGGGTACAATGAGCAGTTCTTC
TRBJ2-7,TRBV29-1,NA,many,CSVGGGYEQYF,TGCAGCGTTGGTGGCGGCTACGAGCAGTACTTC
TRBJ2-1,TRBV4-1,NA,many,CASRPGQGLGEQFF,TGCGCCAGCAGACCAGGGCAGGGCCTTGGTGAGCAGTTCTTC
TRBJ1-1,TRBV7-9,NA,few,CASSLSAGPAGEAFF,TGTGCCAGCAGCTTATCGGCAGGGCCGGCTGGTGAAGCTTTCTTT
TRBJ2-2,TRBV5-1,TRBD1,many,CASSLGQGIGELFF,TGCGCCAGCAGCTTGGGACAGGGAATCGGGGAGCTGTTTTTT
TRBJ2-3,TRBV20-1,NA,NA,CSARQEGRGTDTQYF,TGCAGTGCTAGACAGGAGGGCCGAGGGACAGATACGCAGTATTTT
TRBJ2-3,TRBV19,TRBD1,many,CASSDQQGRTDTQYF,TGTGCCAGTAGTGATCAACAGGGGCGCACAGATACGCAGTATTTT
TRBJ1-1,TRBV28,NA,NA,CASSLWSGSSREVGGAFF,TGTGCCAGCAGTTTATGGTCGGGGAGCTCCAGGGAAGTGGGGGGAGCTTTCTTT
TRBJ2-7,TRBV6-5,NA,NA,CASSLFMGGAVYEQYF,TGTGCCAGCAGTTTGTTTATGGGGGGGGCTGTCTACGAGCAGTACTTC
TRBJ2-1,TRBV6-2/TRBV6-3,TRBD2,NA,CASSTRTSGRFSSYNEQFF,TGTGCCAGCAGTACGCGGACTAGCGGGAGGTTCAGCTCCTACAATGAGCAGTTCTTC
TRBJ2-7,TRBV2,TRBD2,NA,CASRGLAGEYEQYF,TGTGCCAGCAGGGGACTAGCGGGAGAGTACGAGCAGTACTTC
TRBJ1-1,TRBV11-2,TRBD1,NA,CASSPLSGQADTEAFF,TGTGCCAGCAGCCCTCTATCGGGACAGGCGGACACTGAAGCTTTCTTT
TRBJ1-5,TRBV24-1,TRBD1,many,CATSDGQGNQPQHF,TGTGCCACCAGTGACGGACAGGGCAATCAGCCCCAGCATTTT
TRBJ1-1,TRBV12-3/TRBV12-4,TRBD1,NA,CASTDRGVNTEAFF,TGTGCCAGCACCGACAGGGGCGTAAACACTGAAGCTTTCTTT
TRBJ2-1,TRBV29-1,TRBD1,few,CSVKIGTANEQFF,TGCAGCGTAAAGATCGGGACAGCTAATGAGCAGTTCTTC
TRBJ1-5,TRBV12-3/TRBV12-4,TRBD1,many,CASTPTDRGHQPQHF,TGTGCCAGCACCCCCACGGACAGGGGGCATCAGCCCCAGCATTTT
TRBJ2-3,TRBV25-1,NA,many,CASSAPFGTDTQYF,TGTGCCAGCAGTGCCCCTTTTGGCACAGATACGCAGTATTTT
TRBJ2-1,TRBV7-2,TRBD1,many,CASSFRFPGQGGLGEQFF,TGTGCCAGCAGCTTTCGTTTCCCGGGACAGGGGGGCCTTGGTGAGCAGTTCTTC
TRBJ2-1,TRBV28,TRBD1,many,CASTADREHNEQFF,TGTGCCAGCACCGCGGACAGGGAACACAATGAGCAGTTCTTC
TRBJ2-1,TRBV12-3/TRBV12-4,NA,NA,CASSLAGISYNEQFF,TGTGCCAGCAGTTTAGCGGGCATCTCCTACAATGAGCAGTTCTTC
TRBJ2-3,TRBV20-1,NA,few,CSASRVGTDTQYF,TGCAGTGCTAGTAGGGTGGGCACAGATACGCAGTATTTT
TRBJ1-5,TRBV25-1,NA,many,CASSGRGSNQPQHF,TGTGCCAGCAGTGGAAGGGGAAGCAATCAGCCCCAGCATTTT
TRBJ2-3,TRBV5-4,NA,NA,CASSLGVRRTDTQYF,TGTGCCAGCAGCTTGGGCGTCAGGAGGACAGATACGCAGTATTTT
TRBJ1-1,TRBV15,NA,many,CATSREALGATEAFF,TGTGCCACCAGCAGAGAAGCCCTAGGGGCCACTGAAGCTTTCTTT
TRBJ1-1,TRBV6-1,TRBD1,many,CAIRDSINTEAFF,TGTGCCATACGGGACAGCATAAACACTGAAGCTTTCTTT
TRBJ1-2,TRBV28,NA,many,CASSGTPDYGYTF,TGTGCCAGCAGTGGGACACCAGACTATGGCTACACCTTC
TRBJ2-2,TRBV2,NA,many,CASRAGDANTGELFF,TGTGCCAGCAGGGCAGGTGACGCGAACACCGGGGAGCTGTTTTTT
TRBJ2-1,TRBV30,TRBD2,many,CAWAGRFDEQFF,TGTGCCTGGGCCGGGAGGTTCGATGAGCAGTTCTTC
TRBJ1-5,TRBV20-1,NA,NA,CSAFLSNQPQHF,TGCAGTGCGTTTCTTAGCAATCAGCCCCAGCATTTT
TRBJ1-6,TRBV12-3/TRBV12-4,NA,many,CASSLFPNSPLHF,TGTGCCAGCAGTTTATTTCCAAATTCACCCCTCCACTTT
TRBJ1-1,TRBV25-1,NA,NA,CASSELKVMNTEAFF,TGTGCCAGCAGTGAGTTGAAGGTTATGAACACTGAAGCTTTCTTT